The 20 T cell receptor beta chains below come from one sample, sequenced in a study of shared clonotypes between healthy human individuals. Sequenced by immunoSEQ multiplex PCR; TCRdb stores in-frame clones only, minus some. The table includes 450,000 to 650,000 clones, around 77% detected once. Sample: PBMCs. These receptors were obtained from a woman aged 40 to 50 in good health. Some clones in this sample may be carry-over from other donors' samples.

This clone appeared a single time. V and J are TRBV29-1 and TRBJ1-5; 8 nucleotides align to TRBD1. The CDR3 is 14 residues long. The germline V gene encodes CDR1 SQVTM and CDR2 ANQGSEA. V was pared by 4 bases and J by 4 bases, with 6 bases of the junction left unmatched. CDR3 in amino acids: CSVVLQGANQPQHF. In nucleotides, the CDR3 is TGCAGCGTTGTTTTGCAGGGGGCTAATCAGCCCCAGCATTTT.

This clone has only one observation. The CDR3 loop is CASSYRDNYGYTF. The CDR3 DNA follows: TGTGCCAGCAGCTACCGGGACAACTATGGCTACACCTTC. The chain employs TRBV28 and TRBJ1-2; weak D call: TRBD1 (5 bases). Germline CDR1 MDHEN, CDR2 SYDVKM. There are 13 residues in the CDR3. V was pared by 6 bases and J by 2 bases, with 10 bases between.

The V and J genes are TRBV18 and TRBJ2-4; the D is unclear. Germline assignment: CDR1 KGHSH and CDR2 LQKENI. This CDR3 comprises 16 residues. V was cut by 3 bases and J by 9 bases, with 21 bases left in between. The CDR3 nucleotides read TGTGCCAGCTCACCGCCCAATTTACGACCGGCCAGCATTCAGTACTTC. Translating it yields CASSPPNLRPASIQYF.

This clone was seen ten or more times. Other DNA variants within this sample encode the same CDR3. This chain connects TRBV5-4 to TRBJ1-1; D is perhaps TRBD1 (5 bases). CDR3 length equals 13 residues. V lost 5 bases, J lost 5 bases, and 13 bases lay in between. Germline CDR1 and CDR2: SGHNT and YYREEE (reference sequence). The CDR3 loop is CASRPATETEAFF. The CDR3 DNA follows: TGTGCCAGCAGACCCGCGACAGAGACTGAAGCTTTCTTT.

The chain recombines TRBV10-2 with TRBJ2-5; D possibly corresponds to TRBD2 (6 bases). Germline CDR1 reads WSHSY; CDR2 reads SAAADI. V was cut by 10 bases and J by 2 bases, with 17 bases left in between. The CDR3 totals 14 residues. The CDR3 loop is CATMTRMGQETQYF. Written as DNA, the CDR3 is TGCGCCACCATGACTAGAATGGGGCAAGAGACCCAGTACTTC.

The chain carries TRBV28 and TRBJ2-2; 7 bases agree with TRBD1. The CDR3 is 14 amino acids. Trimming at V came to 11 bases and at J to 1 base, leaving 7 bases not matched to a gene. In germline, CDR1 is MDHEN, CDR2 SYDVKM. In DNA form, the CDR3 reads TGTGCCGGGGGACAGCCCTGGAACACCGGGGAGCTGTTTTTT. It codes for CAGGQPWNTGELFF.

This clone was recorded a few times. The J gene is TRBJ2-3, the V gene TRBV9; D may correspond to TRBD1 or TRBD2 (6 bases each). The CDR3 consists of 16 residues. Trimming stripped 3 bases from V and 0 bases from J, with 14 bases between. The V gene's germline CDR1 is SGDLS and CDR2 YYNGEE. CDR3 region: CASSERGDTSTDTQYF. CDR3 sequence (DNA): TGTGCCAGCAGCGAGAGGGGGGACACCAGCACAGATACGCAGTATTTT.

The chain is built from TRBV5-1 and TRBJ2-7; 15 bases map to TRBD2. CDR1 is SGHRS and CDR2 is YFSETQ in the germline V gene. After removal of 3 bases from V and 0 bases from J, the junction contained 4 bases not matched to a gene. The CDR3 extends over 17 amino acids. CDR3 protein: CASSSGLAGGHSYEQYF. In nucleotides, the CDR3 is TGCGCCAGCAGCTCGGGACTAGCGGGGGGCCACTCCTACGAGCAGTACTTC. Filled out from reference TRBV5-1 and TRBJ2-7, the complete variable domain reads KAGVTQTPRYLIKTRGQQVTLSCSPISGHRSVSWYQQTPGQGLQFLFEYFSETQRNKGNFPGRFSGRQFSNSRSEMNVSTLELGDSALYLCASSSGLAGGHSYEQYFGPGTRLTVT.

The chain links TRBV4-3 to TRBJ1-3, with unresolved D. Looked up from germline, CDR1 is LGHNA and CDR2 is YSLEER. V lost 0 bases and J lost 0, with 9 bases in between. This CDR3 region has 16 residues. The CDR3 sequence: CASSQDPGSSGNTIYF. The DNA for the CDR3 is TGCGCCAGCAGCCAAGATCCCGGGAGCTCTGGAAACACCATATATTTT.

The chain employs TRBV30 and TRBJ1-3, with D uncertain. The CDR3 loop spans 11 amino acids. Trimming removed 7 bases at V and 0 bases at J, with 4 bases between. Looked up from germline, CDR1 is GTSNPN and CDR2 is SVGIG (reference sequence). This CDR3 reads CAFTSGNTIYF. DNA for the CDR3: TGTGCCTTTACCTCTGGAAACACCATATATTTT.

To note about this clone: The CDR3 does not end in the conserved phenylalanine or tryptophan, so this is likely a read error. The DNA is left out, because the CDR3 cannot be placed on it with certainty; the CDR3 is given as TCRdb lists it. The CDR3 here is CASSLTAYGADPFL. The gene calls are TRBV2 and TRBJ1-4. CDR1 and CDR2 from the germline V gene are SNHLY and FYNNEI. Both ends counted, the CDR3 spans 14 residues.

Notes on this clone: Other nucleotide sequences from this sample produce the same CDR3. The gene calls are TRBV30 and TRBJ1-1; D is unresolved. Germline CDR1 and CDR2: GTSNPN and SVGIG (reference sequence). V shed 0 bases and J shed 3 bases, with 11 bases lying between them. The CDR3 loop spans 14 amino acids. For the CDR3, the DNA is TGTGCCTGGAGTGTACTCCTAGGCGACACTGAAGCTTTCTTT. The encoded protein is CAWSVLLGDTEAFF.

The rearrangement uses TRBV27 and TRBJ2-7; TRBD1 matches at 9 bases. This CDR3 spans 14 amino acids. Germline lookup yields CDR1 MNHEY and CDR2 SMNVEV (reference sequence). With 5 bases clipped from V and 5 bases from J, the junction kept 7 bases outside the gene matches. CDR3 loop: CASSPGQGTNEQYF. Written as DNA, the CDR3 is TGTGCCAGCAGTCCGGGACAGGGCACCAACGAGCAGTACTTC.

V gene TRBV11-2 combines with J gene TRBJ2-1; the D is unclear. The CDR3 sequence is 10 residues long. The germline gives CDR1 SGHAT, CDR2 FQNNGV. Deletions cut 5 bases from V and 7 bases from J, with 3 bases between. CDR3 residues: CASSQNEQFF. The CDR3 region has the DNA TGTGCCAGCAGCCAGAATGAGCAGTTCTTC.

This clone was detected only a few times. The chain combines TRBV7-6 with TRBJ2-2; TRBD2 matches at 15 bases. Germline CDR1 SGHVS, CDR2 FNYEAQ. The CDR3 is 18 amino acids. Trimming cost V 1 base and J 6 bases; bases outside gene matches: 6. CDR3 residues: CASSLGGLAGGRSGELFF. CDR3 in DNA: TGTGCCAGCAGCTTAGGGGGACTAGCGGGAGGCAGGTCCGGGGAGCTGTTTTTT. The entire variable domain, with the rest obtained from reference TRBV7-6 and TRBJ2-2, is as follows: GAGVSQSPRYKVTKRGQDVALRCDPISGHVSLYWYRQALGQGPEFLTYFNYEAQQDKSGLPNDRFSAERPEGSISTLTIQRTEQRDSAMYRCASSLGGLAGGRSGELFFGEGSRLTVL.

This clone was seen only once. This chain uses TRBV5-1 with TRBJ1-1, with 8 bases matching TRBD1. This CDR3 is built from 14 residues. Germline loops: CDR1 SGHRS, CDR2 YFSETQ. V dropped 4 bases and J dropped 3; count of bases not matched to a gene: 5. The CDR3 DNA follows: TGCGCCAGCAGCCCATTGACAGGGGACACTGAAGCTTTCTTT. It translates to CASSPLTGDTEAFF.

This clone was found once. The junction departs from germline at one end; a sequencing error may be responsible. Within the sample, other DNA sequences also encode this same CDR3. The CDR3 reads CAWSVGGYYGYTF. The CDR3 nucleotides read TGTGCCTGGAGTGTAGGGGGGTACTACGGCTACACCTTC. The chain employs TRBV30 and TRBJ1-2; a possible D gene is TRBD1 (6 bases). The germline V gene has CDR1 GTSNPN and CDR2 SVGIG (reference sequence). The CDR3 totals 13 residues.

The J gene is TRBJ2-5, the V gene TRBV28; 9 bases fit TRBD1. CDR3 length: 15 residues. V shed 2 bases and J 5 bases; nucleotides not matched to a gene: 6. From germline, CDR1 is MDHEN and CDR2 SYDVKM. The CDR3 bases are TGTGCCAGCAGTTTAAGTACAGGGGGCTATGAGACCCAGTACTTC. This gives the protein CASSLSTGGYETQYF.

The J gene is TRBJ2-2, the V gene TRBV15; TRBD1 might be the D (6 bases). V lost 0 bases and J 5 bases, leaving 10 bases between the germline ends. CDR1 is LNHNV, CDR2 YYDKDF, per germline (reference sequence). This CDR3 contains 15 residues. The CDR3 is CATSRDLTGTGELFF. In nucleotides, the CDR3 is TGTGCCACCAGCAGAGACTTGACAGGAACCGGGGAGCTGTTTTTT.

This clone was seen a handful of times. A much larger clone sits a single nucleotide away, making a read error possible. The chain couples TRBV5-1 to TRBJ2-5; no firm D call. This CDR3 has 12 residues. Germline loops: CDR1 SGHRS, CDR2 YFSETQ. CDR3: CASSLTAETRYF. The CDR3 DNA reads TGCGCCAGCAGCCTAACAGCCGAGACCCGGTACTTC.